The clone carrying this T cell receptor beta chain was detected ten times or more. Its matching antigen is unknown. 5'RACE generated cDNA with 10-nucleotide random UMIs. MiXCR, run by TCRdb on the 5' RACE reads, gives a single entry per CDR3 protein. Of approximately 60,000 distinct CDR3 sequences listed, 4% to 5.5% are singletons. This record belongs to a study of neurological immune-mediated disorders. Study-wide findings and caveats: HTLV-1-associated myelopathy had the most TCR clonal expansion, and multiple sclerosis had the least, less than healthy controls. Phylogenetic grouping assigned the repertoires of 18 of 34 multiple sclerosis patients to a single cluster of related CDR3 sequences. This cluster may be a repertoire-level signature. With the multiple sclerosis repertoire cluster, neither clinical nor MRI features showed any association.

The germline V gene has CDR1 SGHRS and CDR2 YFSETQ. Trimming removed 5 bases at V and 0 bases at J, with 9 bases between. The CDR3 is made up of 14 amino acids. The chain uses TRBV5-1 and TRBJ1-5; D gene unclear. The TCR comes from a man aged 45 to 65 with multiple sclerosis. Sequencing input: PBMCs. The CDR3 is CASSPDGSNQPQHF. CDR3 coding DNA: TGCGCCAGCAGTCCCGACGGTAGCAATCAGCCCCAGCATTTT.